The TCR beta chain described here comes from a study of blood T cell repertoires in COVID-19. Study information: T cells, B-cell-depleted T cells, or PBMCs supplied cDNA or gDNA.

The CDR3 has 12 residues. With 3 bases removed from V and 0 bases from J, the gap between germline ends came to 6 bases. Germline-derived CDR1 and CDR2 are DFQATT and SNEGSKA (reference sequence). Assay: immunoSEQ multiplex PCR; the TCRdb copy retains only in-frame clones and omits some. The sample yields 150,000 or so clones, 87% seen once. Participants were aged about 18 to 100 years, lived in 20 to 25 US areas, and enrolled virtually. Participants' reported clinical history set cohort assignment. As regards this clone: Other DNA sequences in the same sample also yield this CDR3.

J is TRBJ2-7 and V is TRBV20-1; D gene unclear. This clonotype was sampled from a woman between 35 and 50 years old who had been exposed to COVID-19. Sample: PBMCs or T cells enriched from blood (not recorded which). CDR3 nucleotides: TGCAGTGCTAGTGGCAGCTCCTACGAGCAGTACTTC. Translation: CSASGSSYEQYF.